Sequencing of this T cell receptor beta chain was carried out in a study of CD8 T cells in ankylosing spondylitis. Study findings and constraints: A TCR beta motif made of several highly homologous variants seemed typical of ankylosing spondylitis blood. Prior literature has documented some motif variants in synovial fluid and blood from reactive arthritis. Matched ankylosing spondylitis synovial fluid reportedly showed significant enrichment of disease-linked clones.

CDR1 is SGHVS and CDR2 is FQNEAQ in the germline V gene. V lost 5 bases, J lost 10 bases, and 12 bases lay in between. The CDR3 is made up of 12 amino acids. Regarding this clonotype: Antigen specificity is unknown.

Quantitative 5'-RACE with molecular barcodes generated TCR beta libraries. TCRdb re-called the 5' RACE reads through MiXCR, storing one row per CDR3 protein. The table lists around 130,000 distinct CDR3 sequences, roughly a sixth of them singletons, with roughly a third in the top ten. V is TRBV7-8 and J is TRBJ2-1; the D is unclear. Material for sequencing was blood, either unsorted or a sorted T cell fraction (not recorded which). This sequence originates from a male donor with ankylosing spondylitis. The CDR3 nucleotides are TGTGCCAGCAGCCTAGACCGAGAAGAGCAGTTCTTC. Amino acid sequence: CASSLDREEQFF.